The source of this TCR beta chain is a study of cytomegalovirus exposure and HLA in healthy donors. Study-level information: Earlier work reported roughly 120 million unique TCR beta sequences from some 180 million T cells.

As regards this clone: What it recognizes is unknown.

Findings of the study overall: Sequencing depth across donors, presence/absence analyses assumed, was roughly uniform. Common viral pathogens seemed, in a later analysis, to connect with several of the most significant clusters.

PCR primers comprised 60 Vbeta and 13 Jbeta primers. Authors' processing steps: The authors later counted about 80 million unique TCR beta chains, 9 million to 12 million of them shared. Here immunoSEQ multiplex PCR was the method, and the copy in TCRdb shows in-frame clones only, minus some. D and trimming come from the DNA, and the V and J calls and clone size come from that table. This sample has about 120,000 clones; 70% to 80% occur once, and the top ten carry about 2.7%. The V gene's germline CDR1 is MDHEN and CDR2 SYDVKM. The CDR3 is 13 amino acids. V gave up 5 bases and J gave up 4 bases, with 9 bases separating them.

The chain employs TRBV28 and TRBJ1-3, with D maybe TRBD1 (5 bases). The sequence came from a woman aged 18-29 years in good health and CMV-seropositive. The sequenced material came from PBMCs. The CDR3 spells CASSGGSGNTIYF. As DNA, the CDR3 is TGTGCCAGCAGTGGGGGGTCCGGAAACACCATATATTTT.